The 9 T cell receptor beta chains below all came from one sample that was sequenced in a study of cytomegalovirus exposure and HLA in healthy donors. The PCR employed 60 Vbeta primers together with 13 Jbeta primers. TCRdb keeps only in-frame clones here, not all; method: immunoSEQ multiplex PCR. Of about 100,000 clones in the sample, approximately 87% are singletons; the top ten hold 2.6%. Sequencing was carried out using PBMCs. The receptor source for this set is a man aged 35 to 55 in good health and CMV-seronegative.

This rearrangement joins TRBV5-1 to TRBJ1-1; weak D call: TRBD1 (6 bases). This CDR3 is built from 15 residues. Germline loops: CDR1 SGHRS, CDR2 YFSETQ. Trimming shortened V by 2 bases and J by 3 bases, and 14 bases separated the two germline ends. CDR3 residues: CASSFRGGRDTEAFF. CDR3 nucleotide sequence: TGCGCCAGCAGCTTCCGAGGGGGACGGGACACTGAAGCTTTCTTT.

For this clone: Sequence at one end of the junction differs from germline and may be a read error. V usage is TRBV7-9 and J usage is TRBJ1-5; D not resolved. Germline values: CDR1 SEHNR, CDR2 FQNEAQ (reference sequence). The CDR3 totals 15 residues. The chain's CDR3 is CSSSPAQARGQPQHF. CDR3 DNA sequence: TGTTCCAGCAGCCCGGCCCAGGCGCGTGGTCAGCCCCAGCATTTT. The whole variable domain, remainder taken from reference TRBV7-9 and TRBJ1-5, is DTGVSQNPRHKITKRGQNVTFRCDPISEHNRLYWYRQTLGQGPEFLTYFQNEAQLEKSRLLSDRFSAERPKGSFSTLEIQRTEQGDSAMYLCSSSPAQARGQPQHFGDGTRLSIL.

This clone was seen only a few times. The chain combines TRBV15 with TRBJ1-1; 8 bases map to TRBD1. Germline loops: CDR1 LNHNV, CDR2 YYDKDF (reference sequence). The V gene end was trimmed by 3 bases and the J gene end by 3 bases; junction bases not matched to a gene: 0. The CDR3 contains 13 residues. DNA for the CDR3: TGTGCCACCAGCAGGACAGGGGACACTGAAGCTTTCTTT. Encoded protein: CATSRTGDTEAFF.

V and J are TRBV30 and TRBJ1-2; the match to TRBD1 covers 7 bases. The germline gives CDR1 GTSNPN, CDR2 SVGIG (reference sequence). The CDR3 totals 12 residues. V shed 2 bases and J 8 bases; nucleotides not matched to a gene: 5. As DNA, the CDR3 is TGTGCCTGGAGTCGAGGGGGCGGCGGCTACACCTTC. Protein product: CAWSRGGGGYTF.

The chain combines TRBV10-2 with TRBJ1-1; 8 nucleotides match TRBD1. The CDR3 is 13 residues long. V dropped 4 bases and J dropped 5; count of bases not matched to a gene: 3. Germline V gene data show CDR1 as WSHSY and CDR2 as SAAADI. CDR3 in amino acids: CASSVQGATEAFF. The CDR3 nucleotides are TGCGCCAGCAGTGTGCAGGGGGCAACTGAAGCTTTCTTT.

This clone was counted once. CDR3 sequence (DNA): TGTGCCAGCTCAGAGAGCAATCAGCCCCAGCATTTT. Amino acids: CASSESNQPQHF. This chain connects TRBV18 to TRBJ1-5; D is uncertain. The V and J ends lost 5 bases and 1 base respectively, with 3 bases between them. The CDR3 loop spans 12 amino acids. From germline, CDR1 is KGHSH and CDR2 LQKENI.

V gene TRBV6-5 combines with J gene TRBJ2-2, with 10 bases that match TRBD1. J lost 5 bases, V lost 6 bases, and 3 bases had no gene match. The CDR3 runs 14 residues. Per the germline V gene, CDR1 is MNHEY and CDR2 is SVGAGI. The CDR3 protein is CASRRTGGTGELFF. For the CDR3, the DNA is TGTGCCAGCAGAAGGACAGGGGGTACCGGGGAGCTGTTTTTT.

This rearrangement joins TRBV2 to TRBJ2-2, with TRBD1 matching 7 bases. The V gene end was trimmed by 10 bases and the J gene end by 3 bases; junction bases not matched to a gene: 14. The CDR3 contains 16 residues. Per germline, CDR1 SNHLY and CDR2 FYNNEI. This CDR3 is CATTRGSQGDTGELFF. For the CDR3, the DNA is TGTGCCACTACACGAGGATCGCAGGGGGACACCGGGGAGCTGTTTTTT.

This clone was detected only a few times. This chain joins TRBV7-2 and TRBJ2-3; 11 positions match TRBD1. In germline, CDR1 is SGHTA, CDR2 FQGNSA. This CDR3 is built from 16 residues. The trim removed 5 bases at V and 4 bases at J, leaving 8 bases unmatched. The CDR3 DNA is TGTGCCAGCAGCCGCCTCCCGGGACAGGGGGCAGATACGCAGTATTTT. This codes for CASSRLPGQGADTQYF.